This is a list of T cell receptor beta chains from one sample in a study of Ad26.COV2.S vaccination and SARS-CoV-2 variants. Data came from immunoSEQ multiplex PCR; TCRdb stores just in-frame clones and leaves some out. Among about 480,000 clones, about 83% were seen once, and the ten largest hold around 13%. The sample consisted of peripheral blood, taken in a trial of Ad26.COV2.S vaccine versus placebo. The receptors here all came from a person between 18 and 59 years old who received the Ad26.COV2.S COVID-19 vaccine or a placebo. Both conserved end residues are trimmed from each CDR3.

TRBV6-5	TRBJ1-6	ASSTSGTGSSPLH
TRBV12-3/TRBV12-4	TRBJ1-2	ASSQTHGGYT
TRBV5-6	TRBJ1-5	ASSLLDQPQH
TRBV12-3/TRBV12-4	TRBJ2-1	ASSTGLENEQF
TRBV2	TRBJ2-2	ASREQGPTGELF
TRBV5-1	TRBJ2-3	ASRTGNTDTQY
TRBV5-4	TRBJ1-1	ASSSAAGNTEAF
TRBV11-3	TRBJ2-1	ASSLDRTSGQYYNEQF
TRBV28	TRBJ1-1	ASSTTANTEAF
TRBV15	TRBJ1-1	ATSTLGAGRFNEAF
TRBV29-1	TRBJ1-2	SVGTRTLGGYT
TRBV9	TRBJ1-3	ASSGRQANGNTIY
TRBV11-2	TRBJ2-7	ASSTGGGQIPYEQY
TRBV5-8	TRBJ2-3	ASSPNTDTQY
TRBV2	TRBJ1-1	ASRLSTGFGTEAF
TRBV7-2	TRBJ1-5	ASSFPTVGSRGVRQPQH
TRBV12-3/TRBV12-4	TRBJ2-5	ASRQSGRETQY
TRBV7-2	TRBJ2-7	ASSLSGTGVNEQY
TRBV6-2/TRBV6-3	TRBJ2-5	ASSYGPPLYQETQY
TRBV16	TRBJ1-4	ASSLGREKLF
TRBV4-3	TRBJ2-1	ASSQEPSPPYNEQF
TRBV6-6	TRBJ2-7	ASSYSAGYSYEQY